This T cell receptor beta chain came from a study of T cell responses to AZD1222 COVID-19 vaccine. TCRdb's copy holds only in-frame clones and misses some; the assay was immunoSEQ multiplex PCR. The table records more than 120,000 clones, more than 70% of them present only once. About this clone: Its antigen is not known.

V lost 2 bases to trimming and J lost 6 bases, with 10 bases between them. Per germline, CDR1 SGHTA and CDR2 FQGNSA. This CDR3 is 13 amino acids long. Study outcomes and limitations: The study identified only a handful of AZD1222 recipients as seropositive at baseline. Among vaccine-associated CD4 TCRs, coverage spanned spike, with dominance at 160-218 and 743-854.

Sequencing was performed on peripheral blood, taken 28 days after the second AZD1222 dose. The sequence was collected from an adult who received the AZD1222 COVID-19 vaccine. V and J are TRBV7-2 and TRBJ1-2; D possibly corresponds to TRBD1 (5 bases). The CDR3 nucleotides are TGTGCCAGCAGCTTATTTGCGGGGGATGGCTACACCTTC. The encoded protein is CASSLFAGDGYTF.